The entry below gives a single T cell receptor beta chain sequence along with its context. The antigen remains undetermined. This CDR3 contains 16 residues. Germline CDR1 reads SGHDT; CDR2 reads YYEEEE. The V and J ends lost 1 base and 2 bases respectively, with 16 bases between them. These data come from a study of cytomegalovirus exposure and HLA in healthy donors. Overall study results and limits: Researchers reported in a later analysis that common viral pathogens appeared linked to several top clusters. Most subjects' HLA-A and HLA-B alleles were reportedly predicted from TCR beta sequences.

Participants comprised healthy donors of bone marrow. Primers for the PCR totalled 60 Vbeta and 13 Jbeta. Per the study methods: A later analysis tallied 75 million to 80 million unique TCR beta chains, about 12 million of them shared. This table comes from immunoSEQ multiplex PCR, and its TCRdb copy is limited to in-frame clones, with some not included. The V and J calls and the clone size are those of that table, but D and trimming were determined from the DNA. The sample carries about 130,000 clones, 80% recorded once. The gene calls are TRBV5-6 and TRBJ2-7; D is perhaps TRBD2 (5 bases). The TCR was taken from a man aged 30-40 years in good health and CMV-seronegative. Sample: PBMCs. In DNA, the CDR3 is TGTGCCAGCAGCTTGAACGGGGAACCCTATCCCTACGAGCAGTACTTC. Amino acid sequence: CASSLNGEPYPYEQYF.